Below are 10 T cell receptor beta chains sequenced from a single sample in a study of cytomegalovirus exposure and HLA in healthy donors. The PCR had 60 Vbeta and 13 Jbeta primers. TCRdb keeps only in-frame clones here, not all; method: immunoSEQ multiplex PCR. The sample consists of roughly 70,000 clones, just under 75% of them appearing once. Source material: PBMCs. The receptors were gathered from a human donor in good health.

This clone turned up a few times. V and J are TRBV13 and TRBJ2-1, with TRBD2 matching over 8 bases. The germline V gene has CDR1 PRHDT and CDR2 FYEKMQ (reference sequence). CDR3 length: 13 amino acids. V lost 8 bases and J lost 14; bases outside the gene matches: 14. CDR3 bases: TGTGCCAGCTCACAACCGGGCGGGAGGTGGGAGTTCTTC. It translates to CASSQPGGRWEFF. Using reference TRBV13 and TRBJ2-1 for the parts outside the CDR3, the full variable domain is AAGVIQSPRHLIKEKRETATLKCYPIPRHDTVYWYQQGPGQDPQFLISFYEKMQSDKGSIPDRFSAQQFSDYHSELNMSSLELGDSALYFCASSQPGGRWEFFGPGTRLTVL.

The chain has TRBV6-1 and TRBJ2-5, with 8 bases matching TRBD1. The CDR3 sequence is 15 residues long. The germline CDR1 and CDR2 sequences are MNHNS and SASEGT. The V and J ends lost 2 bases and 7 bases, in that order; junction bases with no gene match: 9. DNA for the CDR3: TGTGCCAGCAGTGAAAAAGCAGGGGGCTTAGTGACCCAGTACTTC. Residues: CASSEKAGGLVTQYF.

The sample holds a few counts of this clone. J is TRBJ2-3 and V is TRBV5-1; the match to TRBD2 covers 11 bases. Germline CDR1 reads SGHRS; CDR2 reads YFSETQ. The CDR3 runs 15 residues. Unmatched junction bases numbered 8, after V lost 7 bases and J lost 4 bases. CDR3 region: CASAQLAGVSDTQYF. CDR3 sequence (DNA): TGCGCCAGCGCACAACTAGCGGGAGTATCAGATACGCAGTATTTT.

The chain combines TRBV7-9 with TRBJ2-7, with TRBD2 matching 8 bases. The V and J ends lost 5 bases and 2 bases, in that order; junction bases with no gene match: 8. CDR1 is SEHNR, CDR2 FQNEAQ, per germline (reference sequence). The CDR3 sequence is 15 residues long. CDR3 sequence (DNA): TGTGCCAGCAGCCCGAGCGGGAGCGGGCCCTACGAGCAGTACTTC. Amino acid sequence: CASSPSGSGPYEQYF.

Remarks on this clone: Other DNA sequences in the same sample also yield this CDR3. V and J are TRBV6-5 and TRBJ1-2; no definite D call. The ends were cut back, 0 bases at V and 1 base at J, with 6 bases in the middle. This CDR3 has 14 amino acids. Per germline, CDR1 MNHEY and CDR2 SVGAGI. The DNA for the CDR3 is TGTGCCAGCAGTTACTCGCCGGGTAACTATGGCTACACCTTC. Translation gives CASSYSPGNYGYTF.

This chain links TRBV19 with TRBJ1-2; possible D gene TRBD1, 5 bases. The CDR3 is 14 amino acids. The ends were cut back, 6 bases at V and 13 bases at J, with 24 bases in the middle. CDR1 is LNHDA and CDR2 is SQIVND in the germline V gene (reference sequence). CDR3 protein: CASSHRDREPRSTF. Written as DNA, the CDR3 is TGTGCCAGTAGCCACCGGGACCGGGAGCCGCGATCCACCTTC. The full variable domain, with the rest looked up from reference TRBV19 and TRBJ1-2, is DGGITQSPKYLFRKEGQNVTLSCEQNLNHDAMYWYRQDPGQGLRLIYYSQIVNDFQKGDIAEGYSVSREKKESFPLTVTSAQKNPTAFYLCASSHRDREPRSTFGSGTRLTVV.

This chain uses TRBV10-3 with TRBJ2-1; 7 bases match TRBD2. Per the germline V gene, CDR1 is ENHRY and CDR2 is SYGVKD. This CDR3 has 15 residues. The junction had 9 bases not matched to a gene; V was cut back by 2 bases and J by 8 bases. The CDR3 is CAISEASSGGDEQFF. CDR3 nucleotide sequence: TGTGCCATCAGTGAGGCTAGCAGTGGGGGGGATGAGCAGTTCTTC.

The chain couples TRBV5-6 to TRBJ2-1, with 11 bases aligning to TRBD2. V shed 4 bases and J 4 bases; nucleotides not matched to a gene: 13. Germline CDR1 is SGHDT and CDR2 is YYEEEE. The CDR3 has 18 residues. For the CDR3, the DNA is TGTGCCAGCAGCCGACGTAGCGGGAGGGCCTCCGTATACAATGAGCAGTTCTTC. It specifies CASSRRSGRASVYNEQFF.

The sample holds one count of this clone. The CDR3: CASSLTGGNQPQHF. In DNA form, the CDR3 reads TGCGCCAGCAGCTTGACAGGGGGAAATCAGCCCCAGCATTTT. The V call is TRBV5-1, the J call TRBJ1-5; TRBD1 aligns across 8 bases. The CDR3 loop spans 14 amino acids. With V trimmed by 1 base and J by 4 bases, 1 base remained unmatched. From germline, CDR1 is SGHRS and CDR2 YFSETQ. Full variable domain (missing parts from reference TRBV5-1 and TRBJ1-5): KAGVTQTPRYLIKTRGQQVTLSCSPISGHRSVSWYQQTPGQGLQFLFEYFSETQRNKGNFPGRFSGRQFSNSRSEMNVSTLELGDSALYLCASSLTGGNQPQHFGDGTRLSIL.

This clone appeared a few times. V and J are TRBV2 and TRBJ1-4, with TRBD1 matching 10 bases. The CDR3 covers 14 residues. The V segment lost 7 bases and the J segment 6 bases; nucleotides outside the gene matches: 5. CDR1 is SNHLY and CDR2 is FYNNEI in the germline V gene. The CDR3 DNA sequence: TGTGCCAGCACGAGGGGACAGGGGTATGAAAAACTGTTTTTT. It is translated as CASTRGQGYEKLFF.